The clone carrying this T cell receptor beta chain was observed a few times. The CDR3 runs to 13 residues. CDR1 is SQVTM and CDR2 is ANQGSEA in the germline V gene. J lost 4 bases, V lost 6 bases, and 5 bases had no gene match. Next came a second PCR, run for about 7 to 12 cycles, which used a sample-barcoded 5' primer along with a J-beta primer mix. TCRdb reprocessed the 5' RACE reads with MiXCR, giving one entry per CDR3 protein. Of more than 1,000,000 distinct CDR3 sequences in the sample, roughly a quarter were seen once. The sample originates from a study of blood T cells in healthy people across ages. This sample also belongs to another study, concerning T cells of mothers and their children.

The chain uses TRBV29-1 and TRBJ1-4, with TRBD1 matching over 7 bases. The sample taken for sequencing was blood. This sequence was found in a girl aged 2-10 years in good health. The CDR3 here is CSVAGQFNEKLFF. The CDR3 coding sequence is TGCAGCGTCGCGGGACAGTTTAATGAAAAACTGTTTTTT.